These T cell receptor beta chains were read from a single sample in a study of T cell responses to AZD1222 COVID-19 vaccine. Assay: immunoSEQ multiplex PCR; the TCRdb copy retains only in-frame clones and omits some. The sample consists of 200,000 to 250,000 clones, less than 95% of them appearing once. Source: peripheral blood, taken 28 days after the second dose of the MenACWY control vaccine. The receptors derive from an adult who received the MenACWY meningococcal vaccine as a control. CDR3s leave out the opening cysteine and the closing phenylalanine or tryptophan. Size tells how often a clone was seen (once, few, many) or the class of an expanded clone, and some rows leave it out.

clone size,V gene,J gene,CDR3 protein
-,TRBV11-3,TRBJ1-3,ASSLDKRDRRVGFGNTIY
-,TRBV6-1,TRBJ1-2,ASSARTMPSNYGYT
-,TRBV6-2/TRBV6-3,TRBJ2-7,ASSYLFGQRSFYEQY
-,TRBV3-1/TRBV3-2,TRBJ2-2,ASSEKLAVTGELF
-,TRBV7-2,TRBJ1-5,ASSSQTHSNQPQH
-,TRBV28,TRBJ1-5,ASSPKPGTGGNQPQH
once,TRBV7-6,TRBJ1-5,ASSKMSAGVSNQPQH
-,TRBV5-1,TRBJ2-5,ASTDNRDRGPQETQY
-,TRBV7-2,TRBJ1-2,ASSRTGERGYT
-,TRBV3-1/TRBV3-2,TRBJ1-1,ASSQDGPMNTEAF
-,TRBV6-5,TRBJ2-7,ASSATSAGYEQY
-,TRBV6-2/TRBV6-3,TRBJ2-3,ASSHQTGFASTDTQY
-,TRBV28,TRBJ1-2,ASNTGTASNYGYT
-,TRBV30,TRBJ2-1,AWSVYSPGYYNEQF
-,TRBV12-3/TRBV12-4,TRBJ1-2,ASSLQGHYGYT
-,TRBV5-1,TRBJ1-2,ASSGGQGSYYGYT
-,TRBV28,TRBJ2-1,ASSLSGIRLAGNEQF
-,TRBV24-1,TRBJ2-1,ATSDKNNEQF
-,TRBV18,TRBJ1-5,ASSPGPHNQPQH
-,TRBV24-1,TRBJ2-7,ATSEGRSSYEQY
-,TRBV28,TRBJ2-1,ASSQGTSGYNEQF
-,TRBV2,TRBJ1-2,ASRERDNNYGYT
-,TRBV18,TRBJ1-4,ASSPGGMGEKLF
-,TRBV19,TRBJ2-7,ASTTGQGGFYEQY
once,TRBV5-1,TRBJ1-1,ASSLARESRSTEAF
-,TRBV10-3,TRBJ2-3,AISESGSTDTQY
-,TRBV5-6,TRBJ2-7,ASSPRQGLAYEQY
-,TRBV7-8,TRBJ2-6,AVDRGRALSGANVLT
-,TRBV29-1,TRBJ2-1,SMGASGSHNEQF